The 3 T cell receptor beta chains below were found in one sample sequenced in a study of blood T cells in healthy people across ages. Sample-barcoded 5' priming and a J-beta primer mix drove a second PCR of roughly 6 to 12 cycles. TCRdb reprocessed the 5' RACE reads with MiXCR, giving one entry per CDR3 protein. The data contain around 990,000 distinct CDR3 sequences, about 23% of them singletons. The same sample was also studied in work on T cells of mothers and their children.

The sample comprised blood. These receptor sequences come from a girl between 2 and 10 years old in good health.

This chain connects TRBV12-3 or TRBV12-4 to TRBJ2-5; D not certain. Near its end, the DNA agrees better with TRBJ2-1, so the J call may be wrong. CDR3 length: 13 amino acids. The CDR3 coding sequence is TGTGCCAGCAGTTTACGCAGGTCCGATGAGCAGTTCTTC. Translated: CASSLRRSDEQFF.

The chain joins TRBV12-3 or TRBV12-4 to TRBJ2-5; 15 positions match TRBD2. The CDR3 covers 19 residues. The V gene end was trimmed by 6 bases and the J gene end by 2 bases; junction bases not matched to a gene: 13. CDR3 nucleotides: TGTGCCAGCAGGGTCTCCGGACTAGCGGGGGGGCGGAGACAAGAGACCCAGTACTTC. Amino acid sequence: CASRVSGLAGGRRQETQYF.

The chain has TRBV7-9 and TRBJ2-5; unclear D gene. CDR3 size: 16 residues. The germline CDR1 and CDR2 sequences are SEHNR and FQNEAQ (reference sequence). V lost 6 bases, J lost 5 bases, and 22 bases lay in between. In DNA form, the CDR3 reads TGTGCCAGCAGTTCGACGACCAATTTCCCCGGGGAGACCCAGTACTTC. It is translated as CASSSTTNFPGETQYF.